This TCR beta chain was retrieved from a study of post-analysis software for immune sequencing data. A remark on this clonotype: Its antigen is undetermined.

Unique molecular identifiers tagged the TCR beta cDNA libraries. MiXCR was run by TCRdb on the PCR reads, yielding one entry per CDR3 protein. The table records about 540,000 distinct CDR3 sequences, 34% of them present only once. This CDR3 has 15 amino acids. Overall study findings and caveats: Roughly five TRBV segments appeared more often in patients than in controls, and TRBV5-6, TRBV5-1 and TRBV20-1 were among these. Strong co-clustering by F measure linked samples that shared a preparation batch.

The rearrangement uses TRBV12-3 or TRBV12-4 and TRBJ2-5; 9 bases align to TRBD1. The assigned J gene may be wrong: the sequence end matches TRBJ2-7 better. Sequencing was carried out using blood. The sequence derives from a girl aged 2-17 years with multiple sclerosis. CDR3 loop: CASSRAGQGYNEQYF. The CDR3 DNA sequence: TGTGCCAGCAGCCGCGCTGGACAGGGGTACAACGAGCAGTACTTC.